This TCR beta chain was obtained from a study of T-cell reconstitution after alpha-beta-depleted transplantation in children (dated by TCRdb to between 2015 and 2016). In the study overall: T-cell immune reconstitution after TCRalphabeta/CD19-depleted allogeneic hematopoietic cell transplantation in children was quantitatively tracked in the study by means of TCR repertoire profiling.

Library prep was done by PCR. TCRdb lists the instrument as Illumina HiSeq 2500. TCR libraries were prepared with molecular barcoding, using unique molecular identifiers to normalize TCRbeta repertoire quantification. Clones were called with MiXCR by TCRdb after fastp trimmed the public reads at Q25, and only in-frame beta chains were retained. Rows are unified per CDR3 protein, each entry keeping the most common DNA and genes. The sample table lists 200,000 to 250,000 distinct CDR3 sequences, roughly 10% of them with a count of one. Of the sample, about 6% is held by the ten largest clones. Trimming at the junction amounts to 3 bases on V and 7 bases on J, and the germline ends lie 18 bases apart. Including the terminal cysteine and phenylalanine, the CDR3 comprises 16 residues. The kept DNA is CDR3 alone, 48 bases in frame from the first base. The germline V gene (reference sequence) provides CDR1 LNHDA and CDR2 SQIVND.

Of note for this clonotype: The antigen this receptor binds is unknown. No quality values exist for individual bases; no much larger clone is one base distant.

The source material was PBMCs from the stem cell graft donor, sampled from the stem cell graft. The chain is made from TRBV19 and TRBJ1-4; there is no confident call for the D gene. The sequence was obtained from a human donor who donated a stem cell graft to a child with acute lymphoblastic leukemia. The base sequence is TGTGCCAGTAGTATGACGGGGTCACCGGGCGGTGAAAAACTGTTTTTT. Translated, it reads CASSMTGSPGGEKLFF. The entire variable domain, with the stretches around the CDR3 drawn from the reference TRBV19 and TRBJ1-4 proteins, is DGGITQSPKYLFRKEGQNVTLSCEQNLNHDAMYWYRQDPGQGLRLIYYSQIVNDFQKGDIAEGYSVSREKKESFPLTVTSAQKNPTAFYLCASSMTGSPGGEKLFFGSGTQLSVL.